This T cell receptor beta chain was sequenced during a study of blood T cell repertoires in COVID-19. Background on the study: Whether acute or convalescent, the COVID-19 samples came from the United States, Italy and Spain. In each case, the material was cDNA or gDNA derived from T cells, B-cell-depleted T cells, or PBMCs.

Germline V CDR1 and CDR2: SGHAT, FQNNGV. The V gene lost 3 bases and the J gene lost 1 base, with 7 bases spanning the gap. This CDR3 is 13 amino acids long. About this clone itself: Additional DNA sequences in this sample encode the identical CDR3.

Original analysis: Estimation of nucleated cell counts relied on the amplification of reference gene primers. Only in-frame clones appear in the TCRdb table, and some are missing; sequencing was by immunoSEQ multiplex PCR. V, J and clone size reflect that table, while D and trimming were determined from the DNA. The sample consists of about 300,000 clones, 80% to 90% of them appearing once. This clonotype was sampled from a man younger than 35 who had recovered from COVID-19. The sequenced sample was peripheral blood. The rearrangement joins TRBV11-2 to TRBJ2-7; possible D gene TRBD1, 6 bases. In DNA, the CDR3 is TGTGCCAGCAGCTTTCAGGGGTCCTACGAGCAGTACTTC. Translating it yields CASSFQGSYEQYF.